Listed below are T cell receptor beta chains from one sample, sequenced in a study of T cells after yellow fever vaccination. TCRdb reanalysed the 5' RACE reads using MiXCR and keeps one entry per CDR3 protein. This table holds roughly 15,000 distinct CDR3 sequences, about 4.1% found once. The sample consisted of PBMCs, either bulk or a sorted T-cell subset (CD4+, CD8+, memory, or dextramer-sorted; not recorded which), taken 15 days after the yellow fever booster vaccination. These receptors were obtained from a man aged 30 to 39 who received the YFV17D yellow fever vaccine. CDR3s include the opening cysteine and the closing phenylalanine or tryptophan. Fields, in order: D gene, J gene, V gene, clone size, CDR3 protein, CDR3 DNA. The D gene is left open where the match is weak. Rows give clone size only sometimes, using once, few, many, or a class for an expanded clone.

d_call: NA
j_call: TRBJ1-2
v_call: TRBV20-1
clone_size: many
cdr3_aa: CSVISYGYTF
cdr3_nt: TGCAGTGTGATCTCATATGGCTACACCTTC

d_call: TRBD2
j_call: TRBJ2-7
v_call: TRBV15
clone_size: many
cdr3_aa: CATSSDRLAGVLEQYF
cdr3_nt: TGTGCCACCAGCAGTGATCGACTAGCGGGAGTCCTCGAGCAGTACTTC

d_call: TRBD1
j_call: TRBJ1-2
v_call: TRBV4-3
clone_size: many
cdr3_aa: CASSLDTGTDPSDGYTF
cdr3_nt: TGCGCCAGCAGCCTCGACACCGGGACAGATCCCTCCGATGGCTACACCTTC

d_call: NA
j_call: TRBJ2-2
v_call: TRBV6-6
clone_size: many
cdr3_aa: CASDDPFGTLRTGELFF
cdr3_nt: TGTGCCAGCGACGATCCCTTCGGGACTCTTAGGACCGGGGAGCTGTTTTTT

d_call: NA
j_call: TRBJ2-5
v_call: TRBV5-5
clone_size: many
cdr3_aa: CASSDQETQYF
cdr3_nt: TGTGCCAGCAGCGACCAAGAGACCCAGTACTTC

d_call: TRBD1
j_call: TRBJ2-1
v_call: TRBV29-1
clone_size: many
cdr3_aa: CSVDRGLGEQFF
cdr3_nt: TGCAGCGTCGACAGGGGGCTTGGTGAGCAGTTCTTC

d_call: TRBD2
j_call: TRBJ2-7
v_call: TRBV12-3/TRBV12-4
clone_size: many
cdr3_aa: CASSLRLAGVTPYEQYF
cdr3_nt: TGTGCCAGCAGCCTAAGACTAGCGGGAGTCACCCCCTACGAGCAGTACTTC

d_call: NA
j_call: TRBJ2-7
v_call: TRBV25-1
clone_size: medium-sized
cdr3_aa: CASSEQGLGSYEQYF
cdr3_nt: TGTGCCAGCAGTGAACAGGGACTGGGCTCCTACGAGCAGTACTTC

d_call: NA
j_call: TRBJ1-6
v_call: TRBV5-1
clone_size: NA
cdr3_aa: CASSVKIWSPLHF
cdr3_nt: TGCGCCAGCAGTGTCAAAATATGGTCACCCCTCCACTTT

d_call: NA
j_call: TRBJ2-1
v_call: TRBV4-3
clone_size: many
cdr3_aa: CASSQEGVEQFF
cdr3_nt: TGCGCCAGCAGCCAAGAAGGGGTTGAGCAGTTCTTC

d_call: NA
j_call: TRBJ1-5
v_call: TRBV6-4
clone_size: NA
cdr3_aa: CASSDSISGGPQHF
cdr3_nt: TGTGCCAGCAGTGACTCGATTTCCGGGGGGCCCCAGCATTTT

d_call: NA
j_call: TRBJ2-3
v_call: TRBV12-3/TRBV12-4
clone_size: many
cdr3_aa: CASAPGFTPSTDTQYF
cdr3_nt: TGTGCCAGCGCGCCGGGATTCACTCCAAGCACAGATACGCAGTATTTT

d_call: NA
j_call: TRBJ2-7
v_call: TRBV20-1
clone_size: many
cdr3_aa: CSALWTDYEQYF
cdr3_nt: TGCAGTGCTCTATGGACAGACTACGAGCAGTACTTC

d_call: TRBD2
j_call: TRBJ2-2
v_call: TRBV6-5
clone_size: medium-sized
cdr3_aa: CASSQGLAGSGELFF
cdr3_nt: TGTGCCAGCAGTCAGGGACTAGCGGGTTCCGGGGAGCTGTTTTTT

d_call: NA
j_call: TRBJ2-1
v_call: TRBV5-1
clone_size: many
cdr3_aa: CASSLANEQFF
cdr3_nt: TGCGCCAGCAGCTTGGCAAACGAGCAGTTCTTC

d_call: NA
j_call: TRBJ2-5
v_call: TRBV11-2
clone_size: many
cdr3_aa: CASSLSGDPLQYF
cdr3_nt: TGTGCCAGCAGCCTTTCGGGGGACCCACTCCAGTACTTC

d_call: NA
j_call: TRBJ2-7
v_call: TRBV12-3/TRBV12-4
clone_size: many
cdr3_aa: CASSLEAGPAYEQYF
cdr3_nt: TGTGCCAGCAGTTTAGAGGCAGGGCCGGCCTACGAGCAGTACTTC

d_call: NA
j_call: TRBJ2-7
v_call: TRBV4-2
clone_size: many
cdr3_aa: CASSQEGGQEYEQYF
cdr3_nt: TGTGCCAGCAGCCAAGAAGGGGGGCAGGAGTACGAGCAGTACTTC

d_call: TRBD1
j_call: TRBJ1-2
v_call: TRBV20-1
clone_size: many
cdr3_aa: CSAILRDRVVSGYTF
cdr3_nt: TGCAGTGCTATACTGAGGGACAGGGTAGTATCTGGCTACACCTTC

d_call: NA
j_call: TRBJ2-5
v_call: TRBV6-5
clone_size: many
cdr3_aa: CASSFYGRSQETQYF
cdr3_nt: TGTGCCAGCAGTTTCTACGGACGGTCACAAGAGACCCAGTACTTC

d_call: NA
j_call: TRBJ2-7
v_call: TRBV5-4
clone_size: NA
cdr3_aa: CASSLRLPYEQYF
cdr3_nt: TGTGCCAGCAGCTTGAGGCTCCCCTACGAGCAGTACTTC

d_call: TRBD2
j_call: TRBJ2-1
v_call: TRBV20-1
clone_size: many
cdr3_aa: CSARDTSGREGPFYEQFF
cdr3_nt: TGCAGTGCTAGAGATACCTCTGGGCGGGAGGGCCCTTTCTATGAGCAGTTCTTC